This T cell receptor (beta chain) was sequenced for a study of immune evolution from preneoplasia to lung adenocarcinoma (dated by TCRdb to the early 2020s). For the study in its entirety: No AAH lesions showed HLA loss of heterozygosity, compared with 5.5% to 8% of AIS, 15% of MIA and roughly a third of ADC lesions. The study combined immune gene expression, TCR sequencing and multiplex immunofluorescence to profile immune contexture across lung adenocarcinoma precursors and invasive adenocarcinoma. Resected precursor lesions (AAH, AIS, MIA) and invasive adenocarcinomas were each compared against paired morphologically normal lung tissue. Sample size was determined by specimen availability and not by a prior power calculation. The immune data were combined with whole exome sequencing and methylation data from the same cohort of nodules. A total of approximately 48 patients with pulmonary nodules who underwent surgical resection were included in the overall cohort. TCR sequencing data were obtained from 51 patients. According to the study, over a hundred samples were used for TCR sequencing. Class I HLA alleles were inferred from exome data with POLYSOLVER, and allele-specific HLA loss was detected with LOHHLA. Here is what the overall study found, with its caveats: T cell clonality was highest in KRAS-mutant nodules compared with EGFR-mutant or double wild-type lesions. Findings were based on association rather than direct causation; larger cohorts with long-term follow-up and longitudinal biopsies were deemed needed. All patients were from Japan and China, so applicability to Western populations was uncertain. Normal lung had the highest top T cell clone frequencies, and these frequencies appeared to fall progressively from AAH through AIS, MIA and invasive adenocarcinoma. The highest clonality was observed in normal lung, whereas higher T cell density and diversity but lower clonality appeared to be present in later-stage lesions.

Remarks on this clone: Its antigen has not been determined. Qualities for individual bases were not recorded, and no much larger clone is one base off.

The CDR3, cysteine through phenylalanine, is 15 amino acids long. CDR3 DNA only is kept here, 45 bases in frame from base 1. V gives up 4 bases and J gives up 3 bases, and the segment between their germline ends measures 13 bases. CDR1 SGHNT and CDR2 YYREEE were looked up in the germline V gene (reference sequence). Patients underwent resection in Japan or China between about 2013 and 2018. The histologic diagnosis of each case was independently confirmed on H&E slides by two lung cancer pathologists. For nucleic acid extraction, premalignant or tumor cells were enriched by macro-dissection following pathologic assessment. The AllPrep DNA/RNA FFPE Kit was used to isolate DNA from FFPE tissue. TCR beta CDR3 regions were sequenced from DNA using the immunoSEQ hsTCRbeta Kit. In the original analysis: TCR sequencing data were analysed with the ImmunoSEQ Analyzer. T cell clonality was calculated on productive rearrangements as 1 minus Pielou's evenness. The inverse Simpson index, applied to productive templates, was used to measure T cell diversity. T cell density was expressed as TCR beta template counts normalized to usable DNA, with usable DNA estimated by amplifying and sequencing housekeeping genes. TCR metrics were compared across histologic stages using two-sided Kruskal-Wallis tests. TCRdb re-hosts the immuneACCESS table, in-frame sequences only. Its copies lack some clones; in the studies checked, an unresolved V gene accounts for under half of them, and the cause for the rest is not known. Clonal size and the V and J genes are those of that table, whereas D and trimming came from the DNA. Recorded for this sample are around 6,000 clones; approximately 79% of them occurred a single time. The leading ten clones occupy about 3% of the sample.

Sequencing was done on a sample of FFPE minimally invasive lung adenocarcinoma tissue. According to the study, the label for this sample's cell subset or site signals: micro-invasive lung adenocarcinoma (MIA). Recombination connected TRBV5-4 to TRBJ1-4; the D gene is perhaps TRBD1, from 6 matching bases. The TCR sequence derives from a person aged 55-80 years with lung adenocarcinoma. Here is the DNA: TGTGCCAGCAGCCCCGCCACAGGGTCTAATGAAAAACTGTTTTTT. Translated, this gives CASSPATGSNEKLFF.